The T cell receptor beta chain described here comes from a study of Ad26.COV2.S vaccination and SARS-CoV-2 variants. Study-wide findings and caveats: The study found similar non-spike TCR breadth in vaccine and placebo recipients.

Produced via immunoSEQ multiplex PCR; TCRdb's table is partial and in-frame only. The sample records fewer than 600,000 clones, around 89% being singletons. The germline V gene has CDR1 KGHSH and CDR2 LQKENI. The CDR3 contains 15 residues. The V end was cut by 2 bases, the J end by 0 bases, with 8 bases between. Concerning this clone: Antigen: not known.

The treatment was: 15 to 20 received Ad26.COV2.S at low or high dose, single or two shots; about 5 received placebo; per-sample allocation not given. Repertoires come from day 63 after the first vaccine or placebo injection. The rearrangement links TRBV18 to TRBJ1-5; D is unclear. Sequencing was performed on peripheral blood, taken in a trial of Ad26.COV2.S vaccine versus placebo. The TCR comes from a person aged 18 to 65 who received the Ad26.COV2.S COVID-19 vaccine or a placebo. The CDR3 nucleotides read TGTGCCAGCTCACCAGGGCGGAATAGCAATCAGCCCCAGCATTTT. Translating gives CASSPGRNSNQPQHF. Drawing the rest from reference TRBV18 and TRBJ1-5, the complete variable domain is NAGVMQNPRHLVRRRGQEARLRCSPMKGHSHVYWYRQLPEEGLKFMVYLQKENIIDESGMPKERFSAEFPKEGPSILRIQQVVRGDSAAYFCASSPGRNSNQPQHFGDGTRLSIL.